These 9 T cell receptor beta chains came from one sample sequenced in a study of blood T cell repertoires in COVID-19. Profiling relied on immunoSEQ multiplex PCR, and the TCRdb table lists in-frame clones only, not all of them. The data contain some 150,000 clones, roughly 76% of them singletons. The specimen sequenced was peripheral blood. These receptors all stem from a woman between 50 and 59 years old with active or convalescent COVID-19.

The chain combines TRBV28 with TRBJ1-2, with TRBD1 as a possible D gene (6 bases). V lost 6 bases and J 6 bases, leaving 20 bases between the germline ends. The germline V gene encodes CDR1 MDHEN and CDR2 SYDVKM. The CDR3 totals 15 residues. CDR3 coding DNA: TGTGCCAGCAGAGTCTCCCTAACAGGGACACATGGCTACACCTTC. Translation gives CASRVSLTGTHGYTF.

This CDR3 reads CASSTTGDTEAFF. Here the CDR3 DNA reads TGTGCCAGTAGTACGACAGGGGACACTGAAGCTTTCTTT. The chain employs TRBV19 and TRBJ1-1; 8 bases line up with TRBD1. Germline V gives CDR1 LNHDA, CDR2 SQIVND (reference sequence). There are 13 residues in the CDR3. V shed 4 bases, J shed 3 bases, and the junction held 1 base outside the gene matches.

This clone came up a few times. The chain carries TRBV6-2 or TRBV6-3 and TRBJ2-7, with a tentative D call TRBD2 (5 bases). CDR3 length: 13 amino acids. The germline V gene encodes CDR1 MNHEY and CDR2 SVGEGT. V was pared by 5 bases and J by 7 bases, with 15 bases between. CDR3 loop: CASSIREIREQYF. CDR3 sequence (DNA): TGTGCCAGCAGTATCCGGGAAATAAGGGAGCAGTACTTC.

J is TRBJ1-2 and V is TRBV7-2; D is ambiguous. Trimming took 5 bases from V and 2 from J, leaving 15 bases between them. The CDR3 runs to 15 residues. Germline-derived CDR1 and CDR2 are SGHTA and FQGNSA. The CDR3 DNA sequence: TGTGCCAGCAGCCCAGATGGCACAGTGAACTATGGCTACACCTTC. As protein: CASSPDGTVNYGYTF.

The chain is built from TRBV28 and TRBJ2-5; D gene unclear. V lost 2 bases, J lost 5 bases, and 9 bases lay in between. This CDR3 has 13 amino acids. The germline gives CDR1 MDHEN, CDR2 SYDVKM. CDR3 DNA: TGTGCCAGCAGTTTAACCAACGCGGAGACCCAGTACTTC. As protein: CASSLTNAETQYF.

This clone was counted a few times. The chain combines TRBV5-1 with TRBJ1-2; D perhaps matches TRBD1 (5 bases). CDR3 length: 13 amino acids. Germline CDR1 and CDR2: SGHRS and YFSETQ. The V end lost 0 bases, the J end lost 3 bases, and 6 bases lay between the germline ends. The CDR3 DNA sequence: TGCGCCAGCAGCTTGGACAGGTACTATGGCTACACCTTC. The encoded protein is CASSLDRYYGYTF.

V is TRBV19 and J is TRBJ1-2; TRBD1 aligns across 8 bases. The V segment lost 11 bases and the J segment 4 bases; nucleotides outside the gene matches: 12. Germline CDR1 reads LNHDA; CDR2 reads SQIVND (reference sequence). This CDR3 region has 14 residues. The CDR3 DNA follows: TGTGCCGCCACAGGACAGGGACGATCCTATGGCTACACCTTC. This encodes CAATGQGRSYGYTF.

This CDR3 reads CASSLTSSPYSSYNEQFF. CDR3 in DNA: TGTGCCAGCAGTTTAACTTCGTCGCCTTATAGCTCCTACAATGAGCAGTTCTTC. The rearrangement joins TRBV27 to TRBJ2-1; D not resolved. Germline CDR1 and CDR2: MNHEY and SMNVEV (reference sequence). The CDR3 extends over 18 amino acids. Trimming left V 2 bases short and J 0 bases short, with 17 bases between.

The chain carries TRBV6-4 and TRBJ2-3, with D possibly TRBD1 on 6 matching bases. The CDR3 length is 13 residues. CDR1 and CDR2 (germline): MRHNA, SNTAGT. V lost 9 bases to trimming and J lost 0 bases, with 10 bases between them. This chain's CDR3 is CARTGPSTDTQYF. The CDR3 DNA reads TGTGCCAGGACAGGTCCTAGCACAGATACGCAGTATTTT.